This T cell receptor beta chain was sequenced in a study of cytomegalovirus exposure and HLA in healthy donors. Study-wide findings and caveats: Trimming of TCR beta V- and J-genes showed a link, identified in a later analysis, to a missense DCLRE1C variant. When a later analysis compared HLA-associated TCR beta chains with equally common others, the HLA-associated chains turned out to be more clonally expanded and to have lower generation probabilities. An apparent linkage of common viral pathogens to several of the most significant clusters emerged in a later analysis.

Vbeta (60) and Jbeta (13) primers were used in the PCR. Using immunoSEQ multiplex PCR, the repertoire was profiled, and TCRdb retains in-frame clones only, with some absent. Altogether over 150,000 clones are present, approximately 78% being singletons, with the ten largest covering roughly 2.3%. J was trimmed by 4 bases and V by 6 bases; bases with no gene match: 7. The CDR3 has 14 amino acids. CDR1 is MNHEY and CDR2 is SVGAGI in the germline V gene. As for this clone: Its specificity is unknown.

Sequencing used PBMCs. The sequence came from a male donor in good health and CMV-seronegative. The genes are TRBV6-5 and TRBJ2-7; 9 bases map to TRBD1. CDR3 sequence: CASSGTGSLYEQYF. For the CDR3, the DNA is TGTGCCAGCAGCGGGACAGGGTCTTTATACGAGCAGTACTTC.